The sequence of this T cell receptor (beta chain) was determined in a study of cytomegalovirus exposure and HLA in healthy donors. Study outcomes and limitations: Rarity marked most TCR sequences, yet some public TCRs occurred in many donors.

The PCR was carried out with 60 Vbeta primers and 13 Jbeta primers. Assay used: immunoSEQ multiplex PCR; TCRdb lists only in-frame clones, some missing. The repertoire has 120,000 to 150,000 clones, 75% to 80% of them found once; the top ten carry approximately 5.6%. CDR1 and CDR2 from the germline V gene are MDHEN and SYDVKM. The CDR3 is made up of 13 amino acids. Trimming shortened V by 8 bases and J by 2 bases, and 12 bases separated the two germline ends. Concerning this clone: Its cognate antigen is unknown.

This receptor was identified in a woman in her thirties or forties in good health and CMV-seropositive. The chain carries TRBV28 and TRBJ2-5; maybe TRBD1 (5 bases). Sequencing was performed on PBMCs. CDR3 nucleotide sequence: TGTGCCAGCGGTACAGGTGGACAAGAGACCCAGTACTTC. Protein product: CASGTGGQETQYF.